Presented here are 16 T cell receptor beta chains from one specimen sequenced in a study of blood T cell repertoires in COVID-19. Sequencing used immunoSEQ multiplex PCR; TCRdb keeps in-frame clones, though not all of them. The data hold roughly 250,000 clones, with around 80% observed a single time. Sequenced input: peripheral blood. All receptors come from a human donor in a cohort sampled during active COVID-19.

This CDR3 is CASIKGGRGYEQYF. CDR3 DNA: TGTGCCAGCATCAAGGGAGGCCGAGGGTACGAGCAGTACTTC. This chain links TRBV28 with TRBJ2-7, with D possibly TRBD2 on 6 matching bases. This CDR3 region has 14 residues. V shed 7 bases and J shed 4 bases, with 17 bases lying between them. Per germline, CDR1 MDHEN and CDR2 SYDVKM.

This clone was detected a few times. The chain recombines TRBV5-1 with TRBJ2-2; a possible D gene is TRBD1 (5 bases). V was clipped by 0 bases and J by 1 base, with 7 bases between them. Looked up from germline, CDR1 is SGHRS and CDR2 is YFSETQ. The CDR3 is 15 residues long. The CDR3 DNA is TGCGCCAGCAGCTTGGAAGGGGAGAACACCGGGGAGCTGTTTTTT. This encodes CASSLEGENTGELFF.

This clone showed up just a few times. The chain recombines TRBV6-5 with TRBJ2-7; 10 nucleotides match TRBD1. Trimming at V came to 6 bases and at J to 11 bases, leaving 13 bases not matched to a gene. The CDR3 totals 14 residues. Germline assignment: CDR1 MNHEY and CDR2 SVGAGI. In DNA form, the CDR3 reads TGTGCCAGCAGAGACAGGGGGCGTCTCGTTTGGGAGTACTTC. Residues: CASRDRGRLVWEYF.

This chain uses TRBV5-1 with TRBJ2-2, with a possible D match to TRBD2 (6 bases). The CDR3 is made up of 14 amino acids. Germline V gene data show CDR1 as SGHRS and CDR2 as YFSETQ. Trimming took 3 bases from V and 2 from J, leaving 8 bases between them. CDR3 residues: CASSSGLNTGELFF. CDR3 in DNA: TGCGCCAGCAGCTCTGGACTAAACACCGGGGAGCTGTTTTTT.

This clone showed up just a few times. The genes are TRBV2 and TRBJ2-7; TRBD1 might be the D (6 bases). Germline-derived CDR1 and CDR2 are SNHLY and FYNNEI. CDR3 length: 14 residues. V gave up 3 bases and J gave up 4 bases, with 13 bases separating them. CDR3 sequence (DNA): TGTGCCAGCAGTGAGAAAACAGGGAAATACGAGCAGTACTTC. Protein sequence: CASSEKTGKYEQYF.

The V gene is TRBV5-1, the J gene TRBJ2-1; TRBD1 agrees at 10 bases. The CDR3 has 14 residues. V lost 4 bases, J lost 8 bases, and 6 bases stayed unmatched. CDR1 and CDR2 from the germline V gene are SGHRS and YFSETQ. CDR3 amino acids: CASSRDRGTDEQFF. DNA of the CDR3: TGCGCCAGCAGCCGGGACAGGGGCACCGATGAGCAGTTCTTC.

With respect to this clone: Other DNA sequences of this sample code for an identical CDR3. V usage is TRBV12-3 or TRBV12-4 and J usage is TRBJ2-7, with a tentative D call TRBD1 (5 bases). This CDR3 comprises 13 residues. The V end was cut by 1 base, the J end by 2 bases, with 6 bases between. This chain's CDR3 is CASSLGRAYEQYF. DNA of the CDR3: TGTGCCAGCAGTTTAGGCAGGGCCTACGAGCAGTACTTC.

This clone turned up a few times. The rearrangement uses TRBV4-1 and TRBJ1-2, with D possibly matching TRBD1 (5 bases). Trimming pared 3 bases from V and 1 base from J, leaving 12 bases between. The CDR3 consists of 15 residues. Germline V gene data show CDR1 as MGHRA and CDR2 as YSYEKL. The CDR3, as DNA: TGCGCCAGCAGCCACCTAACGGGGGGTAACTATGGCTACACCTTC. Amino acids: CASSHLTGGNYGYTF.

The V call is TRBV29-1, the J call TRBJ2-7; D is possibly TRBD2 (6 bases). The V gene's germline CDR1 is SQVTM and CDR2 ANQGSEA. V lost 3 bases and J lost 2, with 8 bases in between. CDR3 length equals 12 residues. The chain's CDR3 is CSVERGPYEQYF. In DNA, the CDR3 is TGCAGCGTTGAGCGGGGACCCTACGAGCAGTACTTC.

V gene TRBV19 combines with J gene TRBJ1-2, with 9 bases matching TRBD1. From germline, CDR1 is LNHDA and CDR2 SQIVND (reference sequence). The CDR3 extends over 17 amino acids. The J segment lost 7 bases and the V segment lost 4 bases, leaving 16 bases of the junction unmatched. The DNA for the CDR3 is TGTGCCAGTAGTACCACACCGGGACAGGGTTTCGGCGGTGGCTACACCTTC. It specifies CASSTTPGQGFGGGYTF.

The V and J genes are TRBV3-1 (or the pseudogene TRBV3-2) and TRBJ1-5, with D tentatively TRBD1 (6 bases). CDR3 length equals 15 residues. V lost 0 bases, J lost 6 bases, and 12 bases lay in between. CDR1 and CDR2 (germline): LGHDT, YNNKEL (reference sequence). The CDR3 loop reads CASSQDITGSQPQHF. In nucleotides, the CDR3 is TGTGCCAGCAGCCAAGATATAACAGGGAGTCAGCCCCAGCATTTT.

V is TRBV10-3 and J is TRBJ1-2; TRBD1 is a possible D gene (5 bases). The V and J ends lost 4 bases and 6 bases respectively, with 18 bases between them. Germline V CDR1 and CDR2: ENHRY, SYGVKD. This CDR3 spans 15 amino acids. As DNA, the CDR3 is TGTGCCATCAGTGCTCCCGGACGGGGGTTAGATGGCTACACCTTC. This encodes CAISAPGRGLDGYTF.

This chain links TRBV9 with TRBJ1-5, with D unclear. The V gene's germline CDR1 is SGDLS and CDR2 YYNGEE. The CDR3 runs 14 residues. The V and J ends lost 0 bases and 4 bases respectively, with 8 bases between them. DNA for the CDR3: TGTGCCAGCAGCGTAGCTGGAGAGAATCAGCCCCAGCATTTT. This encodes CASSVAGENQPQHF.

Comments on this clone: This specimen includes other DNA sequences encoding the same CDR3. The chain couples TRBV7-2 to TRBJ1-5; maybe TRBD1 (5 bases). Germline V gene lookup returns CDR1 SGHTA and CDR2 FQGNSA. CDR3 size: 15 residues. V gave up 1 base and J gave up 0 bases, with 7 bases separating them. The CDR3 here is CASSLEGVSNQPQHF. The CDR3 coding sequence is TGTGCCAGCAGCTTAGAAGGGGTTAGCAATCAGCCCCAGCATTTT.

The chain uses TRBV6-5 and TRBJ1-6, with D unclear. V was trimmed by 7 bases and J by 6 bases, leaving 10 bases between them. CDR1 is MNHEY and CDR2 is SVGAGI in the germline V gene. This CDR3 is 13 amino acids long. CDR3 coding DNA: TGTGCCAGCAATCCGACTACTAATTCACCCCTCCACTTT. Protein product: CASNPTTNSPLHF.

This chain connects TRBV28 to TRBJ1-6; a weak D match, TRBD1 (6 bases). Germline V gives CDR1 MDHEN, CDR2 SYDVKM. This CDR3 has 14 amino acids. Trimming removed 6 bases from V and 9 bases from J, with 15 bases in between. The DNA of the CDR3 is TGTGCCAGCAGCCTTCAGGGGATAGGTTCACCCCTCCACTTT. It is translated as CASSLQGIGSPLHF.